These 2 T cell receptor beta chains were all obtained from the same sample, sequenced in a study of blood T cell repertoires in COVID-19. TCRdb keeps only in-frame clones here, not all; method: immunoSEQ multiplex PCR. The data hold 40,000 or so clones, with 92% observed a single time. The sequencing sample was made of peripheral blood. These receptors were collected from a human donor in a cohort sampled during active COVID-19.

The genes are TRBV24-1 and TRBJ2-3; TRBD2 matches 12 bases. After removal of 2 bases from V and 2 bases from J, the junction contained 1 base not matched to a gene. Germline V gene lookup returns CDR1 KGHDR and CDR2 SFDVKD. The length of the CDR3 is 16 residues. The CDR3 loop is CATSDWTSGNTDTQYF. CDR3 coding DNA: TGTGCCACCAGTGATTGGACTAGCGGGAACACAGATACGCAGTATTTT.

This clone was observed a single time. The chain carries TRBV9 and TRBJ2-1; TRBD1 aligns across 7 bases. Germline assignment: CDR1 SGDLS and CDR2 YYNGEE. The CDR3 consists of 11 residues. Unmatched junction bases numbered 1, after V lost 4 bases and J lost 9 bases. Here the CDR3 DNA reads TGTGCCAGCAGCCCAGGGGGTGAGCAGTTCTTC. As protein: CASSPGGEQFF.